This passage covers 12 T cell receptor beta chains from one sample sequenced in a study of metastatic and nonmetastatic thyroid tumors. Prior to thyroid surgery, none of the patients had received any treatment. With MiXCR, TCRdb called clones anew from the PCR reads. Of about 26,000 clones listed, 14% to 15% are singletons. The sample comprised blood. The receptors here all came from a female donor with papillary thyroid cancer or a benign thyroid nodule (not recorded which). Some clones in this sample may be carry-over from other donors' samples.

The table lists this clone with many counts. This sequence joins TRBV18 and TRBJ1-1, with D unresolved. The germline gives CDR1 KGHSH, CDR2 LQKENI. The CDR3 totals 12 residues. V lost 5 bases to trimming and J lost 5 bases, with 9 bases between them. The CDR3 region is CASSEGGTEAFF. In DNA form, the CDR3 reads TGTGCCAGCTCAGAGGGAGGAACTGAAGCTTTCTTT.

There are many counts of this clone. V is TRBV19 and J is TRBJ2-1; D ambiguous. V dropped 1 base and J dropped 0 bases, with 10 bases sitting between them. This CDR3 contains 16 residues. Germline assignment: CDR1 LNHDA and CDR2 SQIVND (reference sequence). The CDR3 spells CASSIGAASSYNEQFF. DNA of the CDR3: TGTGCCAGTAGTATAGGAGCCGCTAGCTCCTACAATGAGCAGTTCTTC.

This clone was counted ten times or more. The chain combines TRBV28 with TRBJ1-1, with D perhaps TRBD1 (6 bases). V was clipped by 3 bases and J by 0 bases, with 17 bases between them. Germline CDR1 is MDHEN and CDR2 is SYDVKM. The length of the CDR3 is 17 residues. The chain's CDR3 is CASSFGRDIELNTEAFF. The CDR3 nucleotides are TGTGCCAGCAGTTTTGGCAGGGACATAGAACTGAACACTGAAGCTTTCTTT.

Judged by abundance, this clone is medium-sized. The chain links TRBV20-1 to TRBJ2-1, with 14 nucleotides matching TRBD2. The CDR3 is made up of 14 amino acids. V gave up 5 bases and J gave up 13 bases; unmatched junction bases: 10. CDR1 and CDR2 from the germline V gene are DFQATT and SNEGSKA (reference sequence). In DNA, the CDR3 is TGCAGTGCTGAGGGGGGACTAGCGGGAGTGAGACAGTTCTTC. As protein: CSAEGGLAGVRQFF.

This clone was picked up many times. V usage is TRBV28 and J usage is TRBJ2-3, with D perhaps matching TRBD2 (6 bases). The length of the CDR3 is 15 residues. Trimming removed 4 bases from V and 1 base from J, with 12 bases in between. Germline V gene lookup returns CDR1 MDHEN and CDR2 SYDVKM. The DNA of the CDR3 is TGTGCCAGCAGTTCATCCGGGAGAGGCACAGATACGCAGTATTTT. Its translation: CASSSSGRGTDTQYF.

This clone was detected ten times or more. This chain's CDR3 is CASSPSRGSNQPQHF. The DNA for the CDR3 is TGTGCCAGCAGCCCGTCCAGGGGGAGCAATCAGCCCCAGCATTTT. The chain is built from TRBV4-2 and TRBJ1-5; 7 bases are shared with TRBD1. The CDR3 length is 15 residues. Unmatched junction bases numbered 4, after V lost 4 bases and J lost 1 base. Germline CDR1 is LGHNA and CDR2 is YNFKEQ.

At least ten counts were recorded for this clone. V is TRBV7-9 and J is TRBJ2-7; 9 positions agree with TRBD2. Trimming removed 2 bases from V and 5 bases from J; junction bases left unmatched: 10. This CDR3 comprises 16 residues. The germline gives CDR1 SEHNR, CDR2 FQNEAQ (reference sequence). CDR3 region: CASSLIPAGGPDEQYF. The CDR3 DNA reads as TGTGCCAGCAGCTTAATACCGGCGGGAGGGCCTGACGAGCAGTACTTC. Drawing the rest from reference TRBV7-9 and TRBJ2-7, the complete variable domain is DTGVSQNPRHKITKRGQNVTFRCDPISEHNRLYWYRQTLGQGPEFLTYFQNEAQLEKSRLLSDRFSAERPKGSFSTLEIQRTEQGDSAMYLCASSLIPAGGPDEQYFGPGTRLTVT.

By proportion, this clone is medium-sized. V gene TRBV11-2 combines with J gene TRBJ2-7, with a weak D call TRBD1 (6 bases). Germline assignment: CDR1 SGHAT and CDR2 FQNNGV. This CDR3 has 13 residues. V lost 5 bases and J 2 bases, leaving 10 bases between the germline ends. The CDR3 loop is CASSPDRTYEQYF. The CDR3, as DNA: TGTGCCAGCAGCCCGGACAGAACCTACGAGCAGTACTTC.

This clone has only a few counts. Mismatch with germline at one junction end may stem from a read error. The chain has TRBV6-1 and TRBJ2-7, with D perhaps matching TRBD2 (6 bases). The CDR3 loop spans 11 amino acids. CDR1 is MNHNS and CDR2 is SASEGT in the germline V gene. The DNA for the CDR3 is TGTGTCAGCAAGCGGGTGTACGAGCAGTACTTC. It codes for CVSKRVYEQYF.

V is TRBV5-4 and J is TRBJ2-3; maybe TRBD2 (5 bases). The CDR3 has 14 residues. Germline loops: CDR1 SGHNT, CDR2 YYREEE (reference sequence). Trimming cost V 2 bases and J 4 bases, with 11 bases left between them. The CDR3 protein is CASSFASISDTQYF. CDR3 nucleotide sequence: TGTGCCAGCAGCTTTGCTAGCATTTCAGATACGCAGTATTTT.

This clone has a count of ten or more. J is TRBJ1-2 and V is TRBV30; 7 positions agree with TRBD1. Germline lookup yields CDR1 GTSNPN and CDR2 SVGIG (reference sequence). With V trimmed by 3 bases and J by 3 bases, 13 bases remained unmatched. This CDR3 is built from 16 residues. The CDR3 reads CAWSRPVRGSHYGYTF. The CDR3, as DNA: TGTGCCTGGAGCCGACCGGTCAGGGGGTCTCACTATGGCTACACCTTC.

This clone counts as medium-sized. The rearrangement uses TRBV6-1 and TRBJ1-6; tentatively, D is TRBD1 (6 bases). The germline V and J ends were trimmed by 0 bases and 7 bases, with 10 bases remaining between them. CDR1 is MNHNS, CDR2 SASEGT, per germline. The CDR3 runs 15 residues. CDR3 amino acids: CASSEAKGVNSPLHF. In DNA, the CDR3 is TGTGCCAGCAGTGAAGCGAAGGGGGTGAATTCACCCCTCCACTTT.